These T cell receptor beta chains were read from a single sample in a study of blood T cells in healthy people across ages. MiXCR, run by TCRdb on the 5' RACE reads, gives a single entry per CDR3 protein. The repertoire holds 450,000 to 700,000 distinct CDR3 sequences, with 25% to 30% as singletons. The sequencing input was blood. The receptors were sampled from a woman in her seventies in good health. Both conserved end residues are part of each CDR3. The D gene is left open where the match is weak. Expanded clones are given a class, and other clones once, few, many or no size at all.

TRBD2	few	TRBV7-2	TRBJ2-1	CASSRKGLAGGNNEQFF	TGTGCCAGCAGCCGAAAGGGACTAGCGGGGGGGAACAATGAGCAGTTCTTC
-	-	TRBV11-2	TRBJ1-3	CASSLIERNTIYF	TGTGCCAGCAGCTTAATAGAAAGAAACACCATATATTTT
TRBD2	few	TRBV4-2	TRBJ2-3	CASSQGGAGGDTQYF	TGTGCCAGCAGCCAAGGTGGGGCGGGGGGAGATACGCAGTATTTT
-	-	TRBV3-1	TRBJ2-1	CASSPLRSTLNEQFF	TGTGCCAGCAGCCCCCTCCGTTCAACTCTCAATGAGCAGTTCTTC
TRBD1	many	TRBV7-9	TRBJ1-1	CASRPITGGLNTEAFF	TGTGCCAGCAGGCCAATCACAGGGGGCCTGAACACTGAAGCTTTCTTT
TRBD1	few	TRBV7-2	TRBJ1-3	CASSRDRAGNTIYF	TGTGCCAGCAGCAGGGACAGGGCCGGAAACACCATATATTTT
-	few	TRBV12-3/TRBV12-4	TRBJ2-4	CASSLKIAGVGKNIQYF	TGTGCCAGCAGTTTAAAAATTGCTGGGGTGGGCAAAAACATTCAGTACTTC
-	few	TRBV5-1	TRBJ2-4	CASSLDGKNIQYF	TGCGCCAGCAGCCTAGACGGAAAAAACATTCAGTACTTC
TRBD1	few	TRBV29-1	TRBJ1-4	CSAIPGQGVEKLFF	TGCAGCGCGATTCCGGGACAGGGTGTTGAAAAACTGTTTTTT
-	-	TRBV11-2	TRBJ1-4	CASSLAGGENEKLFF	TGTGCCAGCAGTCTCGCCGGGGGCGAGAATGAAAAACTGTTTTTT
TRBD2	-	TRBV20-1	TRBJ2-7	CSASPLADSYEQYF	TGCAGTGCTAGTCCACTAGCGGACTCCTACGAGCAGTACTTC
-	-	TRBV10-3	TRBJ1-2	CAISFQGGSGYTF	TGTGCCATCAGCTTTCAGGGAGGGAGCGGCTACACCTTC
TRBD1	-	TRBV6-2/TRBV6-3	TRBJ2-7	CASSAQGTGVTYEQYF	TGTGCCAGCAGCGCCCAAGGGACAGGGGTCACCTACGAGCAGTACTTC
-	many	TRBV5-1	TRBJ2-5	CASSESANQETQYF	TGCGCCAGCAGCGAGTCGGCCAACCAAGAGACCCAGTACTTC
TRBD1	-	TRBV3-1	TRBJ2-7	CASSQGTGGATYEQYF	TGTGCCAGCAGCCAAGGGACAGGGGGCGCGACCTACGAGCAGTACTTC
TRBD2	-	TRBV25-1	TRBJ2-7	CASSEWGGITPGEQYF	TGTGCCAGCAGTGAATGGGGGGGAATTACGCCGGGCGAGCAGTACTTC
-	few	TRBV6-5	TRBJ2-5	CASSSAQGSPQETQYF	TGTGCCAGCAGTTCCGCACAGGGTTCCCCTCAAGAGACCCAGTACTTC
-	once	TRBV20-1	TRBJ2-5	CSARTGFQETQYF	TGCAGTGCTAGAACAGGGTTTCAAGAGACCCAGTACTTC
-	-	TRBV7-2	TRBJ2-2	CASINLSSAGELFF	TGTGCCAGCATAAACCTCTCGAGTGCCGGGGAGCTGTTTTTT
-	few	TRBV18	TRBJ2-5	CASSPLVTGGETQYF	TGTGCCAGCTCACCCCTCGTGACTGGGGGGGAGACCCAGTACTTC
TRBD1	-	TRBV5-1	TRBJ1-6	CASSLIGTGDNSPLHF	TGCGCCAGCAGCTTGATCGGGACAGGGGACAATTCACCCCTCCACTTT
-	-	TRBV4-2	TRBJ1-1	CASSQAGGGKDTEAFF	TGTGCCAGCAGCCAGGCAGGAGGGGGTAAGGACACTGAAGCTTTCTTT
TRBD2	-	TRBV9	TRBJ2-1	CASSVQTSGVTGKQFF	TGTGCCAGCAGCGTACAAACTAGCGGGGTCACCGGGAAGCAGTTCTTC
-	-	TRBV7-9	TRBJ2-4	CASSLDSGSTWNIQYF	TGTGCCAGCAGCTTGGACAGCGGGTCGACCTGGAACATTCAGTACTTC
TRBD1	-	TRBV20-1	TRBJ2-3	CSARVTGGNTDTQYF	TGCAGTGCTAGAGTGACAGGGGGGAACACAGATACGCAGTATTTT
-	-	TRBV4-3	TRBJ2-6	CASSQGESGANVLTF	TGCGCCAGCAGCCAAGGAGAGTCTGGGGCCAACGTCCTGACTTTC
-	-	TRBV10-3	TRBJ2-1	CAISESPSGDNEQFF	TGTGCCATCAGTGAGTCGCCCAGCGGTGACAATGAGCAGTTCTTC
-	-	TRBV6-2/TRBV6-3	TRBJ2-7	CASSYWQGGTYEQYF	TGTGCCAGCAGTTACTGGCAGGGGGGAACCTACGAGCAGTACTTC
-	-	TRBV11-2	TRBJ2-5	CASSDRSEETQYF	TGTGCCAGCAGCGATAGGTCCGAGGAGACCCAGTACTTC
-	-	TRBV7-2	TRBJ1-2	CASSLVTHASGYGYTF	TGTGCCAGCAGCTTAGTAACTCACGCCTCAGGCTATGGCTACACCTTC
-	few	TRBV7-9	TRBJ1-2	CASSETRDSSYTF	TGTGCCAGCAGCGAAACCAGGGATAGCAGCTACACCTTC
-	-	TRBV5-1	TRBJ2-7	CASSLDPRTSLSYEQYF	TGCGCCAGCAGCTTGGACCCCCGGACATCACTATCCTACGAGCAGTACTTC
TRBD2	few	TRBV6-5	TRBJ2-3	CASSYEGSGGALTDTQYF	TGTGCCAGCAGTTACGAGGGGAGCGGGGGGGCCCTCACAGATACGCAGTATTTT
-	few	TRBV20-1	TRBJ1-5	CSARVSGGSRQPQHF	TGCAGTGCTAGAGTATCCGGAGGGAGCAGGCAGCCCCAGCATTTT
-	many	TRBV20-1	TRBJ2-7	CSARDSYEQYF	TGCAGTGCTAGGGACTCCTACGAGCAGTACTTC
TRBD2	many	TRBV9	TRBJ2-3	CASSVGLAGTSTDTQYF	TGTGCCAGCAGCGTCGGACTAGCGGGGACTAGCACAGATACGCAGTATTTT
-	-	TRBV6-4	TRBJ2-7	CASSDRRQENNYEQYF	TGTGCCAGCAGTGACCGGCGGCAGGAGAACAACTACGAGCAGTACTTC
-	few	TRBV20-1	TRBJ2-5	CSAQARGIETQYF	TGTAGTGCTCAGGCTAGGGGGATCGAGACCCAGTACTTC
-	few	TRBV6-5	TRBJ1-1	CASSHDPF	TGTGCCAGCAGCCACGACCCTTTT
TRBD1	-	TRBV7-2	TRBJ2-2	CASSPQGAGVLTGELFF	TGTGCCAGCAGCCCACAGGGGGCGGGGGTCTTGACCGGGGAGCTGTTTTTT
TRBD1	few	TRBV20-1	TRBJ1-4	CSGQGIDEKLFF	TGCAGTGGACAGGGTATAGATGAAAAACTGTTTTTT
TRBD2	-	TRBV20-1	TRBJ2-5	CSARDQSGRAGQETQYF	TGCAGTGCTAGAGATCAAAGCGGGAGGGCCGGTCAAGAGACCCAGTACTTC
TRBD1	few	TRBV24-1	TRBJ2-1	CATSAPIVAGQGYNEQFF	TGTGCCACCAGTGCCCCTATTGTTGCTGGACAGGGCTACAATGAGCAGTTCTTC
-	-	TRBV9	TRBJ2-5	CASSVALGFQETQYF	TGTGCCAGCAGCGTAGCTTTGGGGTTCCAAGAGACCCAGTACTTC
TRBD1	few	TRBV20-1	TRBJ2-7	CSARDPGTGPYEQYF	TGCAGTGCTAGAGACCCCGGGACAGGGCCCTACGAGCAGTACTTC
TRBD1	few	TRBV20-1	TRBJ2-7	CSARLGQASYEQYF	TGCAGTGCTAGACTTGGACAGGCCTCCTACGAGCAGTACTTC
-	-	TRBV5-1	TRBJ2-1	CASSDAGYNEQFF	TGCGCCAGCAGCGATGCGGGATACAATGAGCAGTTCTTC
TRBD1	-	TRBV12-3/TRBV12-4	TRBJ1-2	CASSLRQGVSYGYTF	TGTGCCAGCAGTCTACGACAGGGGGTGAGCTATGGCTACACCTTC
TRBD2	many	TRBV5-1	TRBJ2-7	CASSSEVAGEYEQYF	TGCGCCAGCAGCTCTGAGGTAGCGGGGGAGTACGAGCAGTACTTC
-	few	TRBV7-2	TRBJ2-3	CASSFLGGTTDTQYF	TGTGCCAGCAGCTTTTTAGGGGGGACCACAGATACGCAGTATTTT
-	-	TRBV9	TRBJ2-5	CASSVAGTRQETQYF	TGTGCCAGCAGCGTAGCGGGGACTCGTCAAGAGACCCAGTACTTC
-	few	TRBV15	TRBJ1-1	CATSRDTGGTEAFF	TGTGCCACCAGCAGAGATACAGGCGGCACTGAAGCTTTCTTT